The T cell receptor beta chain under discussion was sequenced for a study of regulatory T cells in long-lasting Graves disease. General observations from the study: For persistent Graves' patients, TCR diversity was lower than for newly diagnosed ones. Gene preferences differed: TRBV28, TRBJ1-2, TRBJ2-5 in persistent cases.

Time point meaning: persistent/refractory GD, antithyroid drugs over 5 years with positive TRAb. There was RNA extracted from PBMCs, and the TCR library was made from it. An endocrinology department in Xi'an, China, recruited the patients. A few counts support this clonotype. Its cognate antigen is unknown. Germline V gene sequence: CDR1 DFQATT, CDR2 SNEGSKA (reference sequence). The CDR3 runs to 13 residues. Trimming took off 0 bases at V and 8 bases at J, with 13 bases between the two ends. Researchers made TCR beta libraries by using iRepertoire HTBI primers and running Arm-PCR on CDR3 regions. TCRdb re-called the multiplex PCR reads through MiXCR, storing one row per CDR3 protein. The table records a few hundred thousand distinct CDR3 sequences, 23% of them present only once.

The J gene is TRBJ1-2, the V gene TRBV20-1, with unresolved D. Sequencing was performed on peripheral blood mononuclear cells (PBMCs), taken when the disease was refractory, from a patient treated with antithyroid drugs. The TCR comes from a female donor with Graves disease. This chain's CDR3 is CSARDSYSEGYTF. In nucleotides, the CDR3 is TGCAGTGCTAGAGATAGTTACAGCGAGGGCTACACCTTC.